A single sample is the source of the 11 T cell receptor beta chains below, sequenced in a study of beta chain features in type 1 diabetes. Sequencing targeted expressed TCRB transcripts, as all isolated RNA had been reverse transcribed. Profiled with immunoSEQ multiplex PCR; TCRdb holds only in-frame clones, not every one. The sample carries some 410,000 clones, roughly 13% recorded once. The specimen was naive CD4+ T cells from blood. These receptor sequences come from a man aged 25-40 years in good health.

This clone was detected only a few times. The chain recombines TRBV10-3 with TRBJ1-2; D is unresolved. The CDR3 is made up of 13 amino acids. V lost 0 bases to trimming and J lost 7 bases, with 9 bases between them. CDR1 ENHRY and CDR2 SYGVKD come from the germline V gene. The CDR3 region is CAISESTESGYTF. The CDR3, as DNA: TGTGCCATCAGTGAGTCGACTGAGTCTGGCTACACCTTC.

The chain has TRBV5-6 and TRBJ2-7; 10 bases align to TRBD1. V lost 4 bases and J lost 1; bases outside the gene matches: 11. CDR3 length equals 17 residues. Germline CDR1 and CDR2: SGHDT and YYEEEE. The chain's CDR3 is CASSRVTGGHKSYEQYV. The CDR3 DNA follows: TGTGCCAGCAGCCGAGTGACAGGGGGCCATAAATCCTACGAGCAGTACGTC.

This clone was observed a few times. The J gene is TRBJ2-3, the V gene TRBV5-4, with a tentative D call TRBD2 (5 bases). With 0 bases removed from V and 0 bases from J, the gap between germline ends came to 14 bases. Germline lookup yields CDR1 SGHNT and CDR2 YYREEE (reference sequence). There are 17 residues in the CDR3. CDR3: CASSLGLRGSSTDTQYF. CDR3 coding DNA: TGTGCCAGCAGCTTGGGACTCCGGGGATCTAGCACAGATACGCAGTATTTT.

This clone was counted a few times. The rearrangement uses TRBV7-2 and TRBJ2-1; 9 nucleotides align to TRBD2. Germline assignment: CDR1 SGHTA and CDR2 FQGNSA. The CDR3 is 15 amino acids. V lost 1 base to trimming and J lost 8 bases; unmatched junction nucleotides: 6. The CDR3 nucleotides read TGTGCCAGCAGCTTAGAAGGGACTAGCATCCATGAGCAGTTCTTC. Translated: CASSLEGTSIHEQFF. Together with reference TRBV7-2 and TRBJ2-1, the CDR3 gives the full variable domain: GAGVSQSPSNKVTEKGKDVELRCDPISGHTALYWYRQSLGQGLEFLIYFQGNSAPDKSGLPSDRFSAERTGGSVSTLTIQRTQQEDSAVYLCASSLEGTSIHEQFFGPGTRLTVL.

The chain is built from TRBV30 and TRBJ1-1; 7 bases fit TRBD1. The ends lost 3 bases at V and 10 bases at J; junction bases unmatched: 8. The CDR3 covers 12 residues. CDR1 and CDR2 from the germline V gene are GTSNPN and SVGIG (reference sequence). As DNA, the CDR3 is TGTGCCTGGAGGGCGGGACAGCAAGTAGCTTTCTTT. Its protein is CAWRAGQQVAFF.

This clone was seen only a few times. The chain has TRBV9 and TRBJ2-3; no definite D call. The CDR3 sequence is 11 residues long. Per the germline V gene, CDR1 is SGDLS and CDR2 is YYNGEE. V was cut by 2 bases and J by 5 bases, with 3 bases left in between. DNA of the CDR3: TGTGCCAGCAGCGTTAAAGATACGCAGTATTTT. This encodes CASSVKDTQYF.

The chain combines TRBV30 with TRBJ2-7; unclear D gene. Trimming removed 0 bases at V and 3 bases at J, with 6 bases between. Germline V gives CDR1 GTSNPN, CDR2 SVGIG (reference sequence). The CDR3 is made up of 12 amino acids. As DNA, the CDR3 is TGTGCCTGGAGTGTCCAGGTCTACGAGCAGTACGTC. It codes for CAWSVQVYEQYV.

The chain combines TRBV7-2 with TRBJ1-4; 11 positions match TRBD1. Germline V gene lookup returns CDR1 SGHTA and CDR2 FQGNSA. J was trimmed by 6 bases and V by 6 bases; bases with no gene match: 6. The length of the CDR3 is 15 residues. CDR3: CASRYGQGAYEKLFF. As DNA, the CDR3 is TGTGCCAGCAGATACGGACAGGGGGCTTATGAAAAACTGTTTTTT. The whole variable domain, remainder taken from reference TRBV7-2 and TRBJ1-4, is GAGVSQSPSNKVTEKGKDVELRCDPISGHTALYWYRQSLGQGLEFLIYFQGNSAPDKSGLPSDRFSAERTGGSVSTLTIQRTQQEDSAVYLCASRYGQGAYEKLFFGSGTQLSVL.

A few counts support this clone. This chain connects TRBV7-2 to TRBJ2-7; D is undetermined. CDR1 is SGHTA, CDR2 FQGNSA, per germline. The CDR3 has 13 residues. Trimming left V 4 bases short and J 2 bases short, with 9 bases between. The CDR3 bases are TGTGCCAGCAGCTCCAGGACGCCCTACGAGCAGTACTTC. Amino acid sequence: CASSSRTPYEQYF.

The chain joins TRBV9 to TRBJ2-5, with D unresolved. Trimming removed 3 bases at V and 2 bases at J, with 5 bases between. The germline CDR1 and CDR2 sequences are SGDLS and YYNGEE. The CDR3 length is 12 residues. CDR3 bases: TGTGCCAGCAGCGGCGCGCAAGAGACCCAGTACTTC. Its translation: CASSGAQETQYF.

A few counts support this clone. This chain connects TRBV13 to TRBJ2-7; 7 nucleotides align to TRBD1. There are 13 residues in the CDR3. The germline V gene encodes CDR1 PRHDT and CDR2 FYEKMQ (reference sequence). Trimming cost V 6 bases and J 2 bases; bases outside gene matches: 4. In DNA, the CDR3 is TGTGCCAGCAGAAAGACAGGGACCTACGAGCAGTACTTC. Protein: CASRKTGTYEQYF. Full variable domain (missing parts from reference TRBV13 and TRBJ2-7): AAGVIQSPRHLIKEKRETATLKCYPIPRHDTVYWYQQGPGQDPQFLISFYEKMQSDKGSIPDRFSAQQFSDYHSELNMSSLELGDSALYFCASRKTGTYEQYFGPGTRLTVT.